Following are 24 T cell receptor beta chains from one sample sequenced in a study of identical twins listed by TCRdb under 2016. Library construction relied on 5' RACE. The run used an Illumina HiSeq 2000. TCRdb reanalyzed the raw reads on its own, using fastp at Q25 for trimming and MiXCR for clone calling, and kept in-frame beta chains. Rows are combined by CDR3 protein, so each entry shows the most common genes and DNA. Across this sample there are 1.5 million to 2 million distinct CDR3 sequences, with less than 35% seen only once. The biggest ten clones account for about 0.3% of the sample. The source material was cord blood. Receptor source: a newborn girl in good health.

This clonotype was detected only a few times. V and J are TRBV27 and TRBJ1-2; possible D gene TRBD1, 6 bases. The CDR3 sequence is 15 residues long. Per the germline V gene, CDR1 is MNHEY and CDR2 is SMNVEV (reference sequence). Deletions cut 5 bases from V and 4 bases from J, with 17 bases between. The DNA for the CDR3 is TGTGCCAGCAGTCTGCGACAGGTCACGACCTATGGCTACACCTTC. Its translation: CASSLRQVTTYGYTF.

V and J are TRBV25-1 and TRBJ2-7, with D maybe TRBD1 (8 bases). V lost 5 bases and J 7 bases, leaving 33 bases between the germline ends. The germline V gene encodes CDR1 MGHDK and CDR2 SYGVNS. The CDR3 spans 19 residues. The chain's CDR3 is CASSRPGGYGGSGYNEQYF. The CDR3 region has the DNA TGTGCCAGCAGTCGGCCAGGGGGCTACGGCGGGAGTGGCTACAATGAGCAGTACTTC.

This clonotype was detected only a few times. The CDR3 DNA reads as TGCAGTGTCTTAGCGGGGGTATCCACAGATACGCAGTATTTT. Translation gives CSVLAGVSTDTQYF. This chain joins TRBV20-1 and TRBJ2-3; 9 bases match TRBD2. The V segment lost 7 bases and the J segment 2 bases; nucleotides outside the gene matches: 7. The germline gives CDR1 DFQATT, CDR2 SNEGSKA (reference sequence). This CDR3 is 14 amino acids long.

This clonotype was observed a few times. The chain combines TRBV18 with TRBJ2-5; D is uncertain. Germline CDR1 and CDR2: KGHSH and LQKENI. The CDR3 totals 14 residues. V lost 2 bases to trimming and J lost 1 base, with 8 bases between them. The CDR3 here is CASSPSVGQETQYF. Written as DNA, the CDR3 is TGTGCCAGCTCACCATCAGTCGGCCAAGAGACCCAGTACTTC. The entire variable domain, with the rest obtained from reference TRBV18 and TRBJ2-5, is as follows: NAGVMQNPRHLVRRRGQEARLRCSPMKGHSHVYWYRQLPEEGLKFMVYLQKENIIDESGMPKERFSAEFPKEGPSILRIQQVVRGDSAAYFCASSPSVGQETQYFGPGTRLLVL.

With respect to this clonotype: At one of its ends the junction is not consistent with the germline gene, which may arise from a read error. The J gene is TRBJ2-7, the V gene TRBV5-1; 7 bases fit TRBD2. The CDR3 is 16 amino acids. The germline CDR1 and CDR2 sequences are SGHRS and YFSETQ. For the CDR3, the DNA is TGCGCCAGCAGCTGGACCTTAGCGGGCGGCTCCCACGAGCAGTACTTC. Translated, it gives CASSWTLAGGSHEQYF.

The CDR3 sequence: CASSEDLLGGPYNEQFF. The CDR3 nucleotides read TGTGCCAGCAGTGAAGACCTCCTCGGGGGCCCCTACAATGAGCAGTTCTTC. The chain employs TRBV2 and TRBJ2-1; TRBD1 or TRBD2 may be the D gene (6 bases each). The length of the CDR3 is 17 residues. Germline V lookup: CDR1 SNHLY, CDR2 FYNNEI. V lost 1 base and J lost 2, with 15 bases in between.

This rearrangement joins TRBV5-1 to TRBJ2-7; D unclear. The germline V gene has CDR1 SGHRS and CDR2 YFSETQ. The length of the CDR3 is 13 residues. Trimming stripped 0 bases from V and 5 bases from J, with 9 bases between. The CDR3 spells CASSLATDNEQYF. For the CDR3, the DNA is TGCGCCAGCAGCTTGGCAACAGACAACGAGCAGTACTTC.

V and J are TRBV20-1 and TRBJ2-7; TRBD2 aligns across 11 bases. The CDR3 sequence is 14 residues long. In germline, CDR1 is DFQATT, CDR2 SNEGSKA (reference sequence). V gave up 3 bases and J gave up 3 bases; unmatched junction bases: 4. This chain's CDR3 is CSASGLAGGYEQYF. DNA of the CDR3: TGCAGTGCTAGTGGGCTAGCGGGAGGCTACGAGCAGTACTTC.

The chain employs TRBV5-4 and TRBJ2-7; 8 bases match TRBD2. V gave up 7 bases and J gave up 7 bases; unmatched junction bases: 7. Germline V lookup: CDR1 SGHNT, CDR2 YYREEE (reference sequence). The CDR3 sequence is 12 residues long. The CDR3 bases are TGTGCCAGCGGGACTAGAAGCAATGAGCAGTACTTC. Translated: CASGTRSNEQYF.

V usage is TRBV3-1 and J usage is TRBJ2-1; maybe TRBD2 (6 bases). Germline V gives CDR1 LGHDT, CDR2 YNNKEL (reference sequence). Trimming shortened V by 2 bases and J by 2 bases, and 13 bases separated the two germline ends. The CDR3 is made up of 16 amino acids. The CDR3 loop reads CASSQFRRGPYNEQFF. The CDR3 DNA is TGTGCCAGCAGCCAATTTCGGAGGGGCCCCTACAATGAGCAGTTCTTC.

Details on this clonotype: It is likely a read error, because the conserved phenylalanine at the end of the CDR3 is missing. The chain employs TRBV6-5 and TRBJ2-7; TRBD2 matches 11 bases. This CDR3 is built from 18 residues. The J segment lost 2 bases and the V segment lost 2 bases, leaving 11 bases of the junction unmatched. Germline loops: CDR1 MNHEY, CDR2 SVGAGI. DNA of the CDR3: TGTGCCAGCAGTTACACCTTACGACTAGCGGGGCCTACCTACGAGCAGTACTTA. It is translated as CASSYTLRLAGPTYEQYL.

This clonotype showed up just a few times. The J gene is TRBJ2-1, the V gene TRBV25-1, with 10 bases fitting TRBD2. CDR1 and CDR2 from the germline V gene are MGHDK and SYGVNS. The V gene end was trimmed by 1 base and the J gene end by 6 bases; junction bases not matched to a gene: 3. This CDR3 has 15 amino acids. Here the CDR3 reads CASSEWSGRANEQFF. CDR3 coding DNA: TGTGCCAGCAGTGAATGGAGCGGGAGGGCCAATGAGCAGTTCTTC.

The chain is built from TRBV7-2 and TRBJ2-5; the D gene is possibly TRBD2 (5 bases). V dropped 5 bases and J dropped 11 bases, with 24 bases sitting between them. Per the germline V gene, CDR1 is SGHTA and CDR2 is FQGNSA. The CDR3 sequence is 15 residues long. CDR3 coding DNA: TGTGCCAGCAGCCCGCCCCCGGGATACATGATCAAACAGTACTTC. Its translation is CASSPPPGYMIKQYF.

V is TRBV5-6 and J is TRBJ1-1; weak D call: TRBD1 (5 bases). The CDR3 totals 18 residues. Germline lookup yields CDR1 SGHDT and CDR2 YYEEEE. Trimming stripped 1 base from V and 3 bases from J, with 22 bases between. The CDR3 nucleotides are TGTGCCAGCAGCTTGACTTTTTCGTGGGGCAGGGAAGACACTGAAGCTTTCTTT. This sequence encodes CASSLTFSWGREDTEAFF.

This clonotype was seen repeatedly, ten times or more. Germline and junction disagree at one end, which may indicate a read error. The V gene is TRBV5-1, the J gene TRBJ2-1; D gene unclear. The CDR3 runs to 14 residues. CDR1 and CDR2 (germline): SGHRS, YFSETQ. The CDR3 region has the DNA TGTGCCAGCAGCTTAGTTTCCGGCTACAATGAGCAGTTCTTC. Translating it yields CASSLVSGYNEQFF.

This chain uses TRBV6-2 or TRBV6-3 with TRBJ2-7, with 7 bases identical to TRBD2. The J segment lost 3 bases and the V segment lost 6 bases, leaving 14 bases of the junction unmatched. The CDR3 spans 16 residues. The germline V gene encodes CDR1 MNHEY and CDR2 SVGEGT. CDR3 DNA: TGTGCCAGCAGGGGGACTGGCGGGGGTTTCTTCTACGAGCAGTACTTC. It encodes CASRGTGGGFFYEQYF.

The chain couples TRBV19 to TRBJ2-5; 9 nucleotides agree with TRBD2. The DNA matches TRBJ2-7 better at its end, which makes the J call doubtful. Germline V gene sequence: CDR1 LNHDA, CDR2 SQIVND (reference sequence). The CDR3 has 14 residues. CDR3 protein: CASSIGLAAYEQYF. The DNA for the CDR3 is TGTGCCAGTAGTATAGGACTAGCGGCCTACGAGCAGTACTTC.

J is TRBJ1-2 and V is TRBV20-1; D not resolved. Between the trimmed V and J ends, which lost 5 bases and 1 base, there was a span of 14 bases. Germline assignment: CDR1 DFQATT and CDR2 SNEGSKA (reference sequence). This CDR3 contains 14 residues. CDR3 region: CSADPLIFNYGYTF. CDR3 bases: TGCAGTGCTGACCCTCTAATTTTTAACTATGGCTACACCTTC.

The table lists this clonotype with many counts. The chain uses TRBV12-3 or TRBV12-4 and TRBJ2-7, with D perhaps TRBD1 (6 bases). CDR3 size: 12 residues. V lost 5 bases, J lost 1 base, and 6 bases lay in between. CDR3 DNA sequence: TGTGCCAGCAGTACAGGGTCCTACGAGCAGTACTTC. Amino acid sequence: CASSTGSYEQYF.

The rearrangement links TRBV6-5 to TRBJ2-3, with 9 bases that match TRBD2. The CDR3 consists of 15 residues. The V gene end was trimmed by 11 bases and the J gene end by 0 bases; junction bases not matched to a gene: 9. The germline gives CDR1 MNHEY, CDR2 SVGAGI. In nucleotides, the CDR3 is TGTGCCGGCACCTCTAGCGGGATTAGCACAGATACGCAGTATTTT. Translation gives CAGTSSGISTDTQYF.

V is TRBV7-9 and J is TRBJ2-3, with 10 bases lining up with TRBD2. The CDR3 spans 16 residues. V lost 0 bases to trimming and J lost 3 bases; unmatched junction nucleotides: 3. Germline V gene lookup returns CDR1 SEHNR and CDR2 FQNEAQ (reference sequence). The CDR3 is CASSLAGSGRTDTQYF. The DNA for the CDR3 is TGTGCCAGCAGCTTAGCGGGTAGCGGGAGGACAGATACGCAGTATTTT.

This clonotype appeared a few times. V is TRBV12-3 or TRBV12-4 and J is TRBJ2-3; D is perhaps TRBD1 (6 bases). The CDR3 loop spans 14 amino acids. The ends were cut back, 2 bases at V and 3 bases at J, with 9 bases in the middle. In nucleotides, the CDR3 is TGTGCCAGCAGTTTAAGACAGGCTACAGATACGCAGTATTTT. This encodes CASSLRQATDTQYF.

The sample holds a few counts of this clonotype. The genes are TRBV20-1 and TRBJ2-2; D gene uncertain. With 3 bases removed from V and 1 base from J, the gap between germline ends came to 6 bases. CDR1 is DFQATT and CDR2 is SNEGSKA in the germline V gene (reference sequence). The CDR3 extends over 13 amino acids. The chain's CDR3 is CSARGGNTGELFF. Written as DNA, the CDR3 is TGCAGTGCTAGGGGTGGGAACACCGGGGAGCTGTTTTTT.

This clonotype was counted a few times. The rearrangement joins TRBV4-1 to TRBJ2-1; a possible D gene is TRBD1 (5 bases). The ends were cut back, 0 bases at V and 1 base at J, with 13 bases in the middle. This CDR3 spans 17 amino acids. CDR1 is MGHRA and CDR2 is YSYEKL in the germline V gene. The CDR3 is CASSQEFWQGSYNEQFF. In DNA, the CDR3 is TGCGCCAGCAGCCAAGAATTTTGGCAGGGATCCTACAATGAGCAGTTCTTC.